This T cell receptor (beta chain) derives from a study of blood T cell repertoires in COVID-19. Overall study: Material from acute and convalescent COVID-19 was sourced from the United States, Italy and Spain. T cells, B-cell-depleted T cells, or PBMCs provided the cDNA or gDNA that served as material.

From germline, CDR1 is MDHEN and CDR2 SYDVKM. The CDR3 consists of 13 residues. Trimming removed 8 bases at V and 2 bases at J, with 12 bases between. Those who participated ranged in age from roughly 18 to 100 years and resided in approximately 23 US areas. Symptom resolution, clearance, or two negative PCRs marked the recovered donors of Cohort 3. The repertoire was sequenced with immunoSEQ multiplex PCR; TCRdb's copy has only in-frame clones and lacks some. The repertoire holds 250,000 to 350,000 clones, with approximately 83% as singletons. This TCR was recovered from a woman between 25 and 40 years old who had recovered from COVID-19. The sample was PBMCs or T cells enriched from blood (not recorded which). The V and J genes are TRBV28 and TRBJ1-2; perhaps TRBD1 as D (6 bases). The CDR3 sequence is CASRSGGNYGYTF. The CDR3 bases are TGTGCCAGCCGGTCGGGGGGCAACTATGGCTACACCTTC.